This T cell receptor (beta chain) originates from a study of shared clonotypes between healthy human individuals. Notes on the study in general: Incomplete sequencing of sorted subsets was indicated by rarefaction despite large depth.

Original data processing: ImmunoSEQ supplied junction-only sequences lacking quality scores, so filtering was different. Profiled with immunoSEQ multiplex PCR; TCRdb holds only in-frame clones, not every one. The V and J calls and the clone size are those of that table, but D and trimming were determined from the DNA. This table has around 2.1 million clones, about 92% appearing once. CD8 cells regarded as naive lacked CD45RO, were positively chosen for CCR7, and omitted terminally differentiated effector memory CD45RA+ cells. All donors were Caucasian adults living in Nashville, Tennessee. The CDR3 runs to 15 residues. The V end lost 3 bases, the J end lost 1 base, and 11 bases lay between the germline ends. Looked up from germline, CDR1 is SGHTA and CDR2 is FQGNSA. This clone was recorded only once. Its antigen is as yet unknown.

The chain recombines TRBV7-2 with TRBJ2-3, with a weak D call TRBD2 (5 bases). The material sequenced was naive CD8+ T cells from PBMCs. The origin of this receptor is a man aged 18 to 30 in good health. Some clones in this sample may be carry-over from other donors' samples. CDR3 sequence reads: CASSFKKRGTDTQYF. CDR3 sequence (DNA): TGTGCCAGCAGCTTTAAAAAGAGGGGCACAGATACGCAGTATTTT.